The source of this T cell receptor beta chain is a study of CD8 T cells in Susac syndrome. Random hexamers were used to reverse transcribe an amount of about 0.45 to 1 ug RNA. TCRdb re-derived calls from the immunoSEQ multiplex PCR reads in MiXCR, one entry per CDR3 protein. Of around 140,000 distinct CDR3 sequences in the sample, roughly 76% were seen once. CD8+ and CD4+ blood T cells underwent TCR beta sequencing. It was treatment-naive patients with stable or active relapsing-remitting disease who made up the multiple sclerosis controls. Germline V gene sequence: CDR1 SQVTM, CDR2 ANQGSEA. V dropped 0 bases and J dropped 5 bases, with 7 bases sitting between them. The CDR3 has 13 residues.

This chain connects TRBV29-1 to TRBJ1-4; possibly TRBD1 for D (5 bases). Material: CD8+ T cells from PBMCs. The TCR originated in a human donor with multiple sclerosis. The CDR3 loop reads CSVEDRQNEKLFF. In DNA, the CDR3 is TGCAGCGTTGAAGATCGACAGAATGAAAAACTGTTTTTT.